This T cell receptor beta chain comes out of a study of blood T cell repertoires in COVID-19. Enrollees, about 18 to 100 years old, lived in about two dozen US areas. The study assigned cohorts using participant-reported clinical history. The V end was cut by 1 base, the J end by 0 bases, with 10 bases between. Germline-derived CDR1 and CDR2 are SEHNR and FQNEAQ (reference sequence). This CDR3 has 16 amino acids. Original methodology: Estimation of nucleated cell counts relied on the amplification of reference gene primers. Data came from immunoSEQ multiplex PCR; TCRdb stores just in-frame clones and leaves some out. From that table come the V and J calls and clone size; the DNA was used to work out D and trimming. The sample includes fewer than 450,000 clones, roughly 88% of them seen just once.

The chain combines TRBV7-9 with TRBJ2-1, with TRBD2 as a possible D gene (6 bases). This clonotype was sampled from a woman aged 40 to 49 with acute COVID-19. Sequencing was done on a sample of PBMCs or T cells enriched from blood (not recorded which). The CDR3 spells CASSLGYGGSYNEQFF. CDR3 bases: TGTGCCAGCAGCTTAGGATACGGGGGCTCCTACAATGAGCAGTTCTTC.